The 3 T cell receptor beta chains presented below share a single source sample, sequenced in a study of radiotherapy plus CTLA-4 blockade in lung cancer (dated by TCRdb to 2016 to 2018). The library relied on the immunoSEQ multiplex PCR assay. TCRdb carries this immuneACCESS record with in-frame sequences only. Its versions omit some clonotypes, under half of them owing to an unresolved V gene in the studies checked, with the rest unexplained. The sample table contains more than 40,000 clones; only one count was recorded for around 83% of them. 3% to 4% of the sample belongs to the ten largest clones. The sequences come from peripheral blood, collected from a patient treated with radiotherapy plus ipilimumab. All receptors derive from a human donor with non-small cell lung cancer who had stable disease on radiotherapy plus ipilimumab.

CDR3 residues: CASSILSQGPSYEQYF. CDR3 sequence (DNA): TGTGCCAGTAGTATTCTTTCACAGGGTCCTTCCTACGAGCAGTACTTC. The chain is built from TRBV19 and TRBJ2-7; D possibly corresponds to TRBD1 (6 bases). V dropped 3 bases and J dropped 1 base, with 16 bases sitting between them. This CDR3 has 16 residues. Germline CDR1 and CDR2: LNHDA and SQIVND (reference sequence).

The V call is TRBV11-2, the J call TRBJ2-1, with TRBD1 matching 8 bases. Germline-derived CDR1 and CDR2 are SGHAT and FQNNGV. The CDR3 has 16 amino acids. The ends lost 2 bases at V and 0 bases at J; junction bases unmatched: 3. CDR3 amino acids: CASSLSGTGSYNEQFF. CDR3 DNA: TGTGCCAGCAGCTTATCCGGGACAGGCTCCTACAATGAGCAGTTCTTC.

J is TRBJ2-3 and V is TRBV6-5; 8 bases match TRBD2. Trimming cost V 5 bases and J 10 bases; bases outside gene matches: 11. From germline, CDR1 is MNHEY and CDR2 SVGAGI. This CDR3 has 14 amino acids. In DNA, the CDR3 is TGTGCCAGCAGTACCCCAGGACTAGCTAATTCGCAGTATTTT. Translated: CASSTPGLANSQYF.